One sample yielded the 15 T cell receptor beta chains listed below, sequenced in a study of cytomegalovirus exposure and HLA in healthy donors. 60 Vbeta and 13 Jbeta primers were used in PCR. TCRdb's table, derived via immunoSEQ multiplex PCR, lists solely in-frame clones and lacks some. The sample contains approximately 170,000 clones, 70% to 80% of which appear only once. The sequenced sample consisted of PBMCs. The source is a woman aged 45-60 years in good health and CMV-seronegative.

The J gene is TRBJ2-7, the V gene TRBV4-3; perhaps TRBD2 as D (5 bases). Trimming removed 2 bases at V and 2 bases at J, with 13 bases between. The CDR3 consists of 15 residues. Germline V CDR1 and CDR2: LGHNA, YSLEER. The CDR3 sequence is CASSQSRGAPYEQYF. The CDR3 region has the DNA TGCGCCAGCAGCCAAAGCCGGGGAGCACCCTACGAGCAGTACTTC.

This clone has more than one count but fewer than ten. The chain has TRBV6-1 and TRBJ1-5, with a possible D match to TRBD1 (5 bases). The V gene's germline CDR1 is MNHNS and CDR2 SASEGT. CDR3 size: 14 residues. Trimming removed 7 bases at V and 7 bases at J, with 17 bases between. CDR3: CASTGGAVSQPQHF. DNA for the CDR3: TGTGCCAGCACCGGTGGGGCCGTGTCCCAGCCCCAGCATTTT.

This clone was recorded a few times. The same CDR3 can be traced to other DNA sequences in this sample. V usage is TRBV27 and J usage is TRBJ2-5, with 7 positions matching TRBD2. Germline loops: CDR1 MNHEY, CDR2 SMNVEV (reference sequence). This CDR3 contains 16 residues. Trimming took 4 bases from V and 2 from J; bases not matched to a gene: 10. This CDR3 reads CASSSAIAGQQETQYF. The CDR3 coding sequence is TGTGCCAGCAGTTCGGCCATAGCGGGTCAACAAGAGACCCAGTACTTC.

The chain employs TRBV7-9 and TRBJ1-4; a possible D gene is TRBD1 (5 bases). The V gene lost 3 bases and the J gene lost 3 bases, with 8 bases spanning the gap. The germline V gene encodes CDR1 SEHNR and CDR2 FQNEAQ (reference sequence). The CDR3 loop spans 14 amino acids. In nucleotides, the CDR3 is TGTGCCAGCAGCTTTTGGGGGGCTAATGAAAAACTGTTTTTT. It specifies CASSFWGANEKLFF.

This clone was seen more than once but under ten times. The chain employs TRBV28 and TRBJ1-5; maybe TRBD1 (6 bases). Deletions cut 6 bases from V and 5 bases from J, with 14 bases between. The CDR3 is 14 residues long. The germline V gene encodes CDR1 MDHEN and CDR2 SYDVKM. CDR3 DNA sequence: TGTGCCAGCAGCCCTTCAGGGGCCTATCAGCCCCAGCATTTT. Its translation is CASSPSGAYQPQHF.

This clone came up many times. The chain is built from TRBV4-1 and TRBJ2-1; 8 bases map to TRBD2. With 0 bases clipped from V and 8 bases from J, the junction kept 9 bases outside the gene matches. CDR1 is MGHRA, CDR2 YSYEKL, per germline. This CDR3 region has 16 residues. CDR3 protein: CASSQDGLATSDEQFF. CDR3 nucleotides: TGCGCCAGCAGCCAAGACGGACTAGCCACTTCAGATGAGCAGTTCTTC.

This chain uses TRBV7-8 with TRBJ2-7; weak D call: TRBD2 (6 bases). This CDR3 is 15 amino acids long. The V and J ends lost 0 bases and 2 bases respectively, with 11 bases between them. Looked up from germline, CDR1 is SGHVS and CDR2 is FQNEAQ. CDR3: CASSLASGVAYEQYF. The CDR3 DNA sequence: TGTGCCAGCAGCTTAGCCTCGGGAGTGGCCTACGAGCAGTACTTC.

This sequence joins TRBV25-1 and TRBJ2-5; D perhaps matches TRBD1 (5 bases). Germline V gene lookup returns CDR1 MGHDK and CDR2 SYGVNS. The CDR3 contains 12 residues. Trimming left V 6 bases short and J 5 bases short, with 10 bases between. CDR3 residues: CASRWAGETQYF. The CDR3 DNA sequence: TGTGCCAGCAGATGGGCAGGGGAGACCCAGTACTTC. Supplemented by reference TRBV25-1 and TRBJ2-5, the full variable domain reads EADIYQTPRYLVIGTGKKITLECSQTMGHDKMYWYQQDPGMELHLIHYSYGVNSTEKGDLSSESTVSRIRTEHFPLTLESARPSHTSQYLCASRWAGETQYFGPGTRLLVL.

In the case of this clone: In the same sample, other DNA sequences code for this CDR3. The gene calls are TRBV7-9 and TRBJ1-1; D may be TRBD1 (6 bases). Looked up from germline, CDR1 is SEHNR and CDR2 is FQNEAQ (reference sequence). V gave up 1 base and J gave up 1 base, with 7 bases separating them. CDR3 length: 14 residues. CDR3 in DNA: TGTGCCAGCAGCTTAGGAGGGGGGAACACTGAAGCTTTCTTT. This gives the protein CASSLGGGNTEAFF.

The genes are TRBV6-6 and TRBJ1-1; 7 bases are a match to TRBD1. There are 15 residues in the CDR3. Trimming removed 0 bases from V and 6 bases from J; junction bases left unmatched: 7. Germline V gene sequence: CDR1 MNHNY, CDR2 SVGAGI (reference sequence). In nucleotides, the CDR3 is TGTGCCAGCAGTTACTCGGGGACAGAGCTACCTGAAGCTTTCTTT. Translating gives CASSYSGTELPEAFF.

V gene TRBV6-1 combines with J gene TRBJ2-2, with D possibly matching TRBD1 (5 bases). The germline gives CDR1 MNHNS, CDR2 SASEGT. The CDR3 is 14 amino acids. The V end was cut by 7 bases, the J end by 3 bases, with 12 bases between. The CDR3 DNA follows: TGTGCCAGCAAGCCGGACAAGGACACCGGGGAGCTGTTTTTT. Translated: CASKPDKDTGELFF.

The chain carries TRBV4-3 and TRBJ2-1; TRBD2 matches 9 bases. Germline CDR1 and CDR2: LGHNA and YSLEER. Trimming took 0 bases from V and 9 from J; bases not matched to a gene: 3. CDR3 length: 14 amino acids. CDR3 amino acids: CASSQEGTSREQFF. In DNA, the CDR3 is TGCGCCAGCAGCCAAGAGGGGACTAGCCGTGAGCAGTTCTTC.

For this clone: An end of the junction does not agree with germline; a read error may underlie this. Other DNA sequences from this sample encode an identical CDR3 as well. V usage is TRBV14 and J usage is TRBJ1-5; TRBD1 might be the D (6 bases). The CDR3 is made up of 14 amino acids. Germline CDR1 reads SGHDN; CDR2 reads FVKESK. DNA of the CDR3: TGTGCCAGCAGCCACAGGGGCACCAATCAGCCCCAGCATTTC. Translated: CASSHRGTNQPQHF.

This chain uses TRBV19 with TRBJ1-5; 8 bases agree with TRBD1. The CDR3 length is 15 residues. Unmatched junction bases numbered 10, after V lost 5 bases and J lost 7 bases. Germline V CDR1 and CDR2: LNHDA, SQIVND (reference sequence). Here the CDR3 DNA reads TGTGCCAGTAGTGACCCGGACAGGGTACGCCAGCCCCAGCATTTT. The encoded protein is CASSDPDRVRQPQHF.

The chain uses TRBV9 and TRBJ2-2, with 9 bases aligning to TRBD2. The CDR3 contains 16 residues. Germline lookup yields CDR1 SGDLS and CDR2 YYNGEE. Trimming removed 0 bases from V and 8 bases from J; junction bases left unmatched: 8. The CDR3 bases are TGTGCCAGCAGCGTAGTAGTAGCGGGGGCCGGTGGGGAGCTGTTTTTT. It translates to CASSVVVAGAGGELFF.